Below are 17 T cell receptor beta chains sequenced from a single sample in a study of T cell repertoires in aging, cancer and after chemotherapy. TCR beta rearrangements were amplified from peripheral blood genomic DNA. A mixed TRB-A/B primer pool amplified rearranged TRB by multiplex touch-down PCR. MiXCR was run by TCRdb on the multiplex PCR reads, yielding one entry per CDR3 protein. Here the sample spans thousands of distinct CDR3 sequences, under 25% being singletons. The source material was blood. The receptors derive from a human donor in good health. The donor label of this sample is uncertain.

The chain joins TRBV4-3 to TRBJ2-1; D is perhaps TRBD2 (5 bases). Germline V lookup: CDR1 LGHNA, CDR2 YSLEER. V was shortened by 1 base and J by 3 bases, with 10 bases between the two germline ends. The CDR3 totals 15 residues. The CDR3 loop is CASSQGEAVYNEQFF. The DNA for the CDR3 is TGCGCCAGCAGCCAAGGAGAAGCGGTCTACAATGAGCAGTTCTTC.

This clonotype was observed a handful of times. The chain is built from TRBV6-1 and TRBJ2-7; weak D call: TRBD2 (8 bases). Germline V gives CDR1 MNHNS, CDR2 SASEGT. V was shortened by 6 bases and J by 1 base, with 19 bases between the two germline ends. The CDR3 length is 16 residues. CDR3 residues: CASRREGQPGSYEQYF. DNA for the CDR3: TGTGCCAGCAGACGGGAGGGACAGCCAGGGTCCTACGAGCAGTACTTC.

The gene calls are TRBV12-5 and TRBJ2-1; TRBD2 matches 12 bases. The V and J ends lost 5 bases and 7 bases, in that order; junction bases with no gene match: 6. CDR1 is LGHNT and CDR2 is FRNRAP in the germline V gene. The CDR3 consists of 15 residues. In nucleotides, the CDR3 is TGTGCTAGTGGTCCCGGACTAGCGGGACGGAATGAGCAGTTCTTC. Amino acids: CASGPGLAGRNEQFF.

Regarding this clonotype: A much larger clone differs by one base, so this may be a read error. The chain couples TRBV10-3 to TRBJ2-3; TRBD1 matches 7 bases. This CDR3 spans 14 amino acids. V lost 6 bases and J lost 6; bases outside the gene matches: 9. Germline lookup yields CDR1 ENHRY and CDR2 SYGVKD. The CDR3 nucleotides are TGTGCCATCAGAAACGGACAGGCTAGGGATACGCAGTATTTT. Translating gives CAIRNGQARDTQYF.

This clonotype has a single count. A read error may explain this, as a much larger clone is one base away. The chain is built from TRBV12-3 or TRBV12-4 and TRBJ2-7; perhaps TRBD2 as D (5 bases). This CDR3 is built from 15 residues. V lost 5 bases and J lost 3, with 17 bases in between. The CDR3 spells CASSPAGEGFYEQYF. In DNA form, the CDR3 reads TGTGCCAGCAGTCCGGCCGGTGAGGGCTTCTACGAGCAGTACTTC.

This clonotype is medium-sized within its sample. The chain links TRBV19 to TRBJ1-1; TRBD1 matches at 7 bases. The CDR3 runs 15 residues. The germline V gene encodes CDR1 LNHDA and CDR2 SQIVND (reference sequence). V lost 6 bases, J lost 0 bases, and 7 bases stayed unmatched. CDR3 sequence reads: CASRPPGQLNTEAFF. The CDR3 nucleotides read TGTGCCAGTAGGCCCCCGGGACAGTTGAACACTGAAGCTTTCTTT.

By sample fraction, this clonotype is medium-sized. J is TRBJ2-5 and V is TRBV19; the D gene is possibly TRBD2 (6 bases). The CDR3 spans 14 residues. CDR1 and CDR2 from the germline V gene are LNHDA and SQIVND (reference sequence). V lost 6 bases, J lost 4 bases, and 15 bases lay in between. CDR3 nucleotides: TGTGCCAGTAGCCCCCCGGGACTCCCAGAGACCCAGTACTTC. Its translation: CASSPPGLPETQYF.

For this clonotype: A read error may explain this, as a much larger clone is one base away. This chain connects TRBV19 to TRBJ1-1; D might be TRBD1 (5 bases). The CDR3 totals 19 residues. Trimming left V 4 bases short and J 0 bases short, with 24 bases between. Germline lookup yields CDR1 LNHDA and CDR2 SQIVND (reference sequence). DNA for the CDR3: TGTGCCAGTAGTAACCATGGAGCAGCAGGCTGGGGGATGAACACTGAAGCTTTCTTT. Protein product: CASSNHGAAGWGMNTEAFF.

Judged by abundance, this clonotype is medium-sized. The chain has TRBV6-4 and TRBJ2-3, with 9 bases identical to TRBD2. Germline-derived CDR1 and CDR2 are MRHNA and SNTAGT. J was trimmed by 9 bases and V by 2 bases; bases with no gene match: 9. This CDR3 comprises 15 residues. In DNA, the CDR3 is TGTGCCAGCAGTGACGTCTGGACTAGCGCCAGCACGCAGTATTTT. Its protein is CASSDVWTSASTQYF.

In its sample, this clonotype is medium-sized. The chain couples TRBV15 to TRBJ2-7; 8 nucleotides align to TRBD2. Germline V lookup: CDR1 LNHNV, CDR2 YYDKDF (reference sequence). The CDR3 sequence is 15 residues long. V lost 5 bases to trimming and J lost 2 bases; unmatched junction nucleotides: 8. CDR3 sequence: CATSPRGGGTYEQYF. CDR3 in DNA: TGTGCCACCAGCCCCCGGGGGGGGGGGACCTACGAGCAGTACTTC.

For this clonotype: This may arise from a read error, as a much more abundant clone is one base away. This chain uses TRBV6-1 with TRBJ2-3, with 8 nucleotides matching TRBD2. This CDR3 is 18 amino acids long. Germline V lookup: CDR1 MNHNS, CDR2 SASEGT. Trimming cost V 3 bases and J 4 bases; bases outside gene matches: 15. CDR3: CASSEGRTSRGSADTQYF. CDR3 in DNA: TGTGCCAGCAGTGAGGGAAGGACTAGCAGGGGCTCTGCAGATACGCAGTATTTT.

This clonotype was counted only a few times. The V gene is TRBV11-2, the J gene TRBJ2-5; D could derive from TRBD1 or TRBD2 (5 bases each). V lost 4 bases and J lost 3, with 9 bases in between. This CDR3 has 13 amino acids. Germline V lookup: CDR1 SGHAT, CDR2 FQNNGV. The CDR3 DNA reads TGTGCCAGCAGCTACGGGGCAAAAGAGACCCAGTACTTC. It encodes CASSYGAKETQYF.

This chain connects TRBV7-9 to TRBJ2-1; 9 bases line up with TRBD2. The germline gives CDR1 SEHNR, CDR2 FQNEAQ (reference sequence). V dropped 5 bases and J dropped 6; count of bases not matched to a gene: 11. This CDR3 is built from 16 residues. Here the CDR3 DNA reads TGTGCCAGCAGCCTTTTTGGGGCGGGAGGGTCCAATGAGCAGTTCTTC. Translation gives CASSLFGAGGSNEQFF.

By sample fraction, this clonotype is medium-sized (0.01 to 0.1%). This rearrangement joins TRBV5-1 to TRBJ2-5; the D gene could be TRBD1 or TRBD2 (5 bases each). The length of the CDR3 is 13 residues. With 5 bases removed from V and 2 bases from J, the gap between germline ends came to 10 bases. CDR1 is SGHRS, CDR2 YFSETQ, per germline. This chain's CDR3 is CASRGDGQETQYF. The CDR3 bases are TGCGCCAGCAGAGGGGACGGTCAAGAGACCCAGTACTTC.

The chain recombines TRBV12-3 or TRBV12-4 with TRBJ2-3; 11 bases fit TRBD2. CDR3 length: 15 residues. After removal of 3 bases from V and 8 bases from J, the junction contained 7 bases not matched to a gene. In DNA, the CDR3 is TGTGCCAGCAGTTTTCTAGCGGGGGGACTTGGTACGCAGTATTTT. Translation gives CASSFLAGGLGTQYF.

Worth noting for this clonotype: A much larger clone differs by one base, so this may be a read error. This chain uses TRBV18 with TRBJ1-4, with a tentative D call TRBD1 (5 bases). Germline CDR1 and CDR2: KGHSH and LQKENI. The CDR3 has 15 residues. The CDR3 nucleotides are TGTGCCAGCTCACCAGTGACAGCAACTAATGAAAAACTGCTTTTT. Translated: CASSPVTATNEKLLF. The complete variable domain, with remaining parts taken from reference TRBV18 and TRBJ1-4, reads NAGVMQNPRHLVRRRGQEARLRCSPMKGHSHVYWYRQLPEEGLKFMVYLQKENIIDESGMPKERFSAEFPKEGPSILRIQQVVRGDSAAYFCASSPVTATNEKLLFGSGTQLSVL.

Relative to its sample, this clonotype is medium-sized. CDR3 loop: CARSLSRPDKTGELFF. Written as DNA, the CDR3 is TGTGCCAGAAGCTTGTCAAGGCCTGACAAGACCGGGGAGCTGTTTTTT. The rearrangement links TRBV5-3 to TRBJ2-2, with D unresolved. TRBV5-3 is filed as an ORF, its function uncertain. The V end lost 1 base, the J end lost 5 bases, and 15 bases lay between the germline ends. The CDR3 is made up of 16 amino acids.